This entry is about one T cell receptor beta chain. Antigen unknown. This CDR3 has 16 residues. Germline CDR1 reads PRHDT; CDR2 reads FYEKMQ (reference sequence). V gave up 3 bases and J gave up 8 bases; unmatched junction bases: 11. The record originates from a study of T cell responses to AZD1222 COVID-19 vaccine. General study results and limits: Among the donors, most were white British and more were female, and clonal diversity was possibly underestimated. Spike-specific TCRs gained breadth and depth after people received two AZD1222 doses. Repertoire samples came only from after the peak T cell response. Vaccine-associated CD4 TCRs spanned spike, dominant at 160-218 and 743-854.

Method: immunoSEQ multiplex PCR; TCRdb's copy keeps in-frame clones and lacks some. The sample includes 80,000 or so clones, 70% to 90% seen only once; the top ten take roughly 10%. The sequence derives from an adult who received the AZD1222 COVID-19 vaccine. The chain uses TRBV13 and TRBJ2-1, with TRBD2 matching over 9 bases. The input for sequencing was peripheral blood, taken 28 days after the second AZD1222 dose. As DNA, the CDR3 is TGTGCCAGCAGCTTGCGGCGGGGGGGCCTTAAGGATGAGCAGTTCTTC. Protein sequence: CASSLRRGGLKDEQFF. Full variable domain (rest looked up from reference TRBV13 and TRBJ2-1): AAGVIQSPRHLIKEKRETATLKCYPIPRHDTVYWYQQGPGQDPQFLISFYEKMQSDKGSIPDRFSAQQFSDYHSELNMSSLELGDSALYFCASSLRRGGLKDEQFFGPGTRLTVL.